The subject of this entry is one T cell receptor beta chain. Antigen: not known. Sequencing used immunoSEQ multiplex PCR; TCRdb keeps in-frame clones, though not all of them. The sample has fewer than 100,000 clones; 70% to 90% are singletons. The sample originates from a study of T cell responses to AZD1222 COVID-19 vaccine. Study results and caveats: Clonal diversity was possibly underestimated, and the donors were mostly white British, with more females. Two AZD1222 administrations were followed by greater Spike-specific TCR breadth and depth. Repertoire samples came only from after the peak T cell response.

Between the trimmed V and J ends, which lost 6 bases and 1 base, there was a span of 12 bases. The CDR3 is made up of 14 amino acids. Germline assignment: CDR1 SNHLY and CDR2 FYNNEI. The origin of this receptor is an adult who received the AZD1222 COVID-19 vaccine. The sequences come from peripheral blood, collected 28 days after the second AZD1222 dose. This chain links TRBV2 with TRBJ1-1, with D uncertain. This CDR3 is CASSTTTANTEAFF. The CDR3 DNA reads TGTGCCAGCAGCACAACCACGGCGAACACTGAAGCTTTCTTT.